This record covers a single T cell receptor (beta chain). This receptor's antigen is unknown. Per-nucleotide qualities are absent, and no much larger clonotype sits a single base away. These data belong to a study of T-cell reconstitution after alpha-beta-depleted transplantation in children (dated by TCRdb to the mid-2010s). Background for the entire study: The study quantitatively tracked T-cell immune reconstitution after TCRalphabeta/CD19-depleted allogeneic hematopoietic cell transplantation in children using TCR repertoire profiling.

The method was PCR. Sequencing used an Illumina HiSeq 2500. TCR libraries were prepared with molecular barcoding, using unique molecular identifiers to normalize TCRbeta repertoire quantification. TCRdb handled the public reads itself, with Q25 trimming in fastp and clone calling in MiXCR, and kept productive beta chains. Each entry is one CDR3 protein sequence, shown with its most common DNA and genes. The sample table contains a few hundred thousand distinct CDR3 sequences; only one count was recorded for 13% of them. The ten most abundant clones make up 2% to 2.5% of the sample. The CDR3, cysteine through phenylalanine, is 12 amino acids long. Only the CDR3 region is kept as DNA, spanning 36 bases read in frame from base 1. V sheds 6 bases and J sheds 5 bases, leaving 13 bases between their ends. CDR1 DFQATT and CDR2 SNEGSKA were looked up in the germline V gene (reference sequence). Study-wide conclusions, independent of this receptor: Apparently early alphabetaT-cell count recovery about two months after transplant reportedly relied on only several hundred rapidly expanded clones derived from non-depleted graft cells. In some patients, high TCRbeta diversity at day 60 was attributed to recipient T cells and intrathymic progenitors that had survived conditioning. The frequencies of hyperexpanded clones fell over the following months, and after one year, T-cell counts and TCRbeta diversity were mostly attributed to newly produced T cells.

This specimen's treatment or condition label, interpreted: allogeneic hematopoietic cell transplantation with graft depleted of TCRalphabeta T cells and CD19 B cells. The children who served as transplant recipients had been given grafts of TCRalphabeta/CD19-depleted allogeneic hematopoietic cells. The clonotype comes from a male patient younger than 18 who had a stem cell transplant for acute myeloid leukemia, so the T cells may come from the graft donor. The chain employs TRBV20-1 and TRBJ2-5; the D gene remains uncertain. Sequenced material: PBMCs, mostly from graft donor cells, taken 360 days after TCRalphabeta/CD19-depleted stem cell transplant. The DNA reads TGCAGTGCGACCCGGCGCGTGGAGACCCAGTACTTC. Protein translation: CSATRRVETQYF.